This T cell receptor (beta chain) was documented in a study of T cells after yellow fever vaccination. The study's findings and limits: The bulk population could contribute abundant contaminating clonotypes to FACS-sorted repertoires. The booster response re-showed most primary clones: approximately 95% CD4, approximately 90% CD8.

TCRdb re-derived calls from the 5' RACE reads in MiXCR, one entry per CDR3 protein. The table shows 250,000 or so distinct CDR3 sequences, with more than 3.5% occurring only once. Many counts were recorded for this clonotype. Its specificity is not known. This CDR3 has 13 residues. The V and J ends lost 0 bases and 10 bases, in that order; junction bases with no gene match: 2. Germline-derived CDR1 and CDR2 are LNHDA and SQIVND (reference sequence). This sequence joins TRBV19 and TRBJ2-1; 8 positions match TRBD2. The sequences come from PBMCs, collected 15 days after the yellow fever booster vaccination. The sequence was collected from a man between 18 and 35 years old who received the YFV17D yellow fever vaccine. CDR3 nucleotide sequence: TGTGCCAGTAGTATAGAACGGACTAGCGAGCAGTTCTTC. Amino acids: CASSIERTSEQFF.